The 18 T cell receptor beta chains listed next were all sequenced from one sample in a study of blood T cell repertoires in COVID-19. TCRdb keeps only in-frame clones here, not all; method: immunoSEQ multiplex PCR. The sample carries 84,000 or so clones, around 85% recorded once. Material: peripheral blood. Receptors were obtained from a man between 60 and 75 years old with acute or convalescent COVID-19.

CDR3 bases: TGTGCCAGCAGCTTAGTATCCCACCCACAGGGGGCGTACACTGAAGCTTTCTTT. Amino acids: CASSLVSHPQGAYTEAFF. The chain is built from TRBV7-8 and TRBJ1-1; 9 nucleotides align to TRBD1. J gave up 3 bases and V 1 base, and 12 bases lay outside the gene matches. The CDR3 is 18 residues long. Germline loops: CDR1 SGHVS, CDR2 FQNEAQ.

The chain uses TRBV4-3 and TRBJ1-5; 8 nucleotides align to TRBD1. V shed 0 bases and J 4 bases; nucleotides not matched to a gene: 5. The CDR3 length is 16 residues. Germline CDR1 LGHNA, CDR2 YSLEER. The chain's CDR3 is CASSQDTGGWNQPQHF. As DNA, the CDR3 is TGCGCCAGCAGCCAAGATACAGGGGGGTGGAATCAGCCCCAGCATTTT.

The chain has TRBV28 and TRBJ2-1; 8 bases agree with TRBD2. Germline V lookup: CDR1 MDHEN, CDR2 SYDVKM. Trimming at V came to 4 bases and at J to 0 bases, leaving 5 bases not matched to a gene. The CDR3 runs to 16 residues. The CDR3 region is CASSSGGTRSYNEQFF. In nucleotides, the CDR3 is TGTGCCAGCAGTTCGGGGGGGACTCGCTCCTACAATGAGCAGTTCTTC.

The CDR3 nucleotides read TGTGCCAGCAGTTCCACATCCACAGGGGGCTACACCTTC. Translating it yields CASSSTSTGGYTF. V is TRBV27 and J is TRBJ1-2; D perhaps matches TRBD1 (6 bases). The CDR3 length is 13 residues. The germline V gene has CDR1 MNHEY and CDR2 SMNVEV (reference sequence). With 4 bases removed from V and 8 bases from J, the gap between germline ends came to 14 bases.

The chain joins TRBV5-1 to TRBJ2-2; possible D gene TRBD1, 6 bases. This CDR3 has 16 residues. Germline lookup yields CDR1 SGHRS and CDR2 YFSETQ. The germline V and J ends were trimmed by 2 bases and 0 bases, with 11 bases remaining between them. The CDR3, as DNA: TGCGCCAGCAGCTTAGACAGGATAGCGAACACCGGGGAGCTGTTTTTT. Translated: CASSLDRIANTGELFF.

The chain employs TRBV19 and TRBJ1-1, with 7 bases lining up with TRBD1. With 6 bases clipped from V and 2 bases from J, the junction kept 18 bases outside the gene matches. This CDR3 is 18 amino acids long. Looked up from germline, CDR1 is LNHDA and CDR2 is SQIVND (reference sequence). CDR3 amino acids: CASRVGVSRGTVNTEAFF. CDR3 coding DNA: TGTGCCAGTAGGGTCGGAGTGAGTCGCGGGACAGTAAACACTGAAGCTTTCTTT.

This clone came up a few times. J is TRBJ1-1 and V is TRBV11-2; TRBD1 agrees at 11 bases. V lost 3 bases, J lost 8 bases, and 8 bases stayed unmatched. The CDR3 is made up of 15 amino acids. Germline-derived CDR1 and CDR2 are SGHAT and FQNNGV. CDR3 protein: CASSLGPGQGAEAFF. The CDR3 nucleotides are TGTGCCAGCAGCTTGGGTCCCGGACAGGGGGCAGAAGCTTTCTTT.

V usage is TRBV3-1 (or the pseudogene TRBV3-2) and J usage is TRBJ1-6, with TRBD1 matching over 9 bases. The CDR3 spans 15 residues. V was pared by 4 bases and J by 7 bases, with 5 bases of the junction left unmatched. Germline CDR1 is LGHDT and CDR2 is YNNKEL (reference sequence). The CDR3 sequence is CASSLTGQGNSPLHF. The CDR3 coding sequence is TGTGCCAGCAGCCTCACGGGACAGGGAAATTCACCCCTCCACTTT.

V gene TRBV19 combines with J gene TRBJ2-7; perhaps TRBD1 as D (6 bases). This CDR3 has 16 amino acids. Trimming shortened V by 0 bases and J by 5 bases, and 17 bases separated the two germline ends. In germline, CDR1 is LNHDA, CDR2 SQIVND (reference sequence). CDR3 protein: CASSIDLAGVWDEQYF. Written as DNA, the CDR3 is TGTGCCAGTAGTATAGATCTGGCAGGGGTTTGGGACGAGCAGTACTTC.

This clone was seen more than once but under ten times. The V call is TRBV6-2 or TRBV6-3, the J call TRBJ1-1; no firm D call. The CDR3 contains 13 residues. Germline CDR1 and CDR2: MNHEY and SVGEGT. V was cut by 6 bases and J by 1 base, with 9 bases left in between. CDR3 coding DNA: TGTGCCAGCAGCCCGGGAGCGAACACTGAAGCTTTCTTT. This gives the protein CASSPGANTEAFF.

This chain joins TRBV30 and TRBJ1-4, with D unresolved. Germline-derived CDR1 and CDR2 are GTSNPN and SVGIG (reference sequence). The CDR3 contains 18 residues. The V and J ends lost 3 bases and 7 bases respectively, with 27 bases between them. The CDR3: CAWSGTLEFLGGTEKLFF. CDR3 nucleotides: TGTGCCTGGAGCGGTACATTGGAGTTTCTAGGAGGAACTGAAAAACTGTTTTTT.

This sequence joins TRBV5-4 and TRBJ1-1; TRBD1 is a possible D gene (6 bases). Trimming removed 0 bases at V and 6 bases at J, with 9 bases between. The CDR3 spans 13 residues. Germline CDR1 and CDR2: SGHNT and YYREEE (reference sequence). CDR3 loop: CASSLGQAAEAFF. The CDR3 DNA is TGTGCCAGCAGCTTGGGACAGGCGGCTGAAGCTTTCTTT.

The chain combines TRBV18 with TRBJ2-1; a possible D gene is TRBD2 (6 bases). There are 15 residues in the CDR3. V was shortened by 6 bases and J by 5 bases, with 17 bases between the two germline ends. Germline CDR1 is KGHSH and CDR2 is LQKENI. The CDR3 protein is CASSNSGTVNNEQFF. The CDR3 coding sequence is TGTGCCAGCTCTAACTCCGGGACTGTCAACAATGAGCAGTTCTTC. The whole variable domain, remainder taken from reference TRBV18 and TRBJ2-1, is NAGVMQNPRHLVRRRGQEARLRCSPMKGHSHVYWYRQLPEEGLKFMVYLQKENIIDESGMPKERFSAEFPKEGPSILRIQQVVRGDSAAYFCASSNSGTVNNEQFFGPGTRLTVL.

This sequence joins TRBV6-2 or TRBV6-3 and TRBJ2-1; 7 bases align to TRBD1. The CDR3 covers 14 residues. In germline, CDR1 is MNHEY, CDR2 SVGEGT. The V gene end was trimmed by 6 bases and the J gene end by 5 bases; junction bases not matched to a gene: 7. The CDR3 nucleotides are TGTGCCAGCAGCACCGGGACAGTCGACAATGAGCAGTTCTTC. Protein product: CASSTGTVDNEQFF.

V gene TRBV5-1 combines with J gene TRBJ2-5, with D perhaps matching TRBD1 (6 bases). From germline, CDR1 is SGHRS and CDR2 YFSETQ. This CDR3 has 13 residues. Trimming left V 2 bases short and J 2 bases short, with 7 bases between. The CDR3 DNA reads TGCGCCAGCAGCTTACAGGGTCAAGAGACCCAGTACTTC. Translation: CASSLQGQETQYF. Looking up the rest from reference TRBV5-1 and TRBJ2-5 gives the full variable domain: KAGVTQTPRYLIKTRGQQVTLSCSPISGHRSVSWYQQTPGQGLQFLFEYFSETQRNKGNFPGRFSGRQFSNSRSEMNVSTLELGDSALYLCASSLQGQETQYFGPGTRLLVL.

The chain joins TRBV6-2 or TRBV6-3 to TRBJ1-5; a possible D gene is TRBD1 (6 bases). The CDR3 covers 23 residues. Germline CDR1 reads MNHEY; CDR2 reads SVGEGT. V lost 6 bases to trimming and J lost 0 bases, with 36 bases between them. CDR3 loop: CASSPPLLPDSARRLYSNQPQHF. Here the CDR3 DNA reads TGTGCCAGCAGCCCTCCCCTCCTCCCGGACAGCGCAAGAAGATTATATAGCAATCAGCCCCAGCATTTT.

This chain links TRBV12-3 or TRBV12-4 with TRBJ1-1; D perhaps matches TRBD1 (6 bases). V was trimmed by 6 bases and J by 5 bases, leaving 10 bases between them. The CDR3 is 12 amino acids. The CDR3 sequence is CASRAGETEAFF. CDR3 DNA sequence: TGTGCCAGCAGGGCAGGGGAAACTGAAGCTTTCTTT.

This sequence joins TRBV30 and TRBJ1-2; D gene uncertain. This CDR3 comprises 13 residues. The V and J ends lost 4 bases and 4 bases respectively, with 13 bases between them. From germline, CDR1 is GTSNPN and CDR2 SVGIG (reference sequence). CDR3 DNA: TGTGCCTGGAACCTGGAGCGGGTCTATGGCTACACCTTC. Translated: CAWNLERVYGYTF.